This section outlines one TCR beta chain sequence together with its context. These data originate in a study of blood T cell repertoires in COVID-19. Background on the study: The United States, Italy and Spain supplied acute and convalescent COVID-19 samples.

Participants were placed into cohorts based on the clinical history they reported. Sequencing used immunoSEQ multiplex PCR; TCRdb keeps in-frame clones, though not all of them. The table lists more than 150,000 clones, 75% to 90% of them singletons. The CDR3 has 12 residues. The germline gives CDR1 MNHEY, CDR2 SVGAGI. Deletions cut 5 bases from V and 3 bases from J, with 7 bases between. The rearrangement uses TRBV6-5 and TRBJ1-2; D is ambiguous. The sample consisted of PBMCs or T cells enriched from blood (not recorded which). This sequence was found in a woman in her 30s who had recovered from COVID-19. The CDR3 DNA follows: TGTGCCAGCAGTCCTAGCGACTATGGCTACACCTTC. It translates to CASSPSDYGYTF.